This T cell receptor beta chain was obtained from a study of blood T cell repertoires in COVID-19. Study-wide context: Acute-phase and convalescent COVID-19 samples originated in the United States, Italy and Spain.

Assay: immunoSEQ multiplex PCR; the TCRdb copy retains only in-frame clones and omits some. The data show over 200,000 clones, around 87% seen once. Participants were placed into cohorts based on the clinical history they reported. The study recruited exposed participants who had met a COVID-19 case within 2 weeks before entry. V shed 1 base, J shed 6 bases, and the junction held 5 bases outside the gene matches. The CDR3 runs to 15 residues. Germline loops: CDR1 SEHNR, CDR2 FQNEAQ (reference sequence). The chain has TRBV7-9 and TRBJ1-2; TRBD1 matches at 10 bases. The source of this sequence is a man aged 25-45 years who had been exposed to COVID-19. The sequenced material came from PBMCs or T cells enriched from blood (not recorded which). In nucleotides, the CDR3 is TGTGCCAGCAGCTTAGGGGTGACAGGGGGCAATGGCTACACCTTC. Protein: CASSLGVTGGNGYTF.